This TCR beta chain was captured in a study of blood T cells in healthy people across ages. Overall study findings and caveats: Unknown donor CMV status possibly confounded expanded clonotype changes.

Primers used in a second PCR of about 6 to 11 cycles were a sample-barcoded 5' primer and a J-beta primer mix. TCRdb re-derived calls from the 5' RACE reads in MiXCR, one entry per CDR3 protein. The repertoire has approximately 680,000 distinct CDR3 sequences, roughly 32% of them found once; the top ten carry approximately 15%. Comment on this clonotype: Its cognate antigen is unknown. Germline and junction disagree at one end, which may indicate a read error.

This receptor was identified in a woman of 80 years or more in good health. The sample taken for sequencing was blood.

The CDR3 DNA follows: TGTGCCAGCAACGTAGGACAGGGGTCGGCCTACGAGCAGTACTTC. Its translation: CASNVGQGSAYEQYF. The J gene is TRBJ2-7, the V gene TRBV9; 9 nucleotides agree with TRBD1. CDR3 length: 15 residues. CDR1 and CDR2 (germline): SGDLS, YYNGEE.